These 27 T cell receptor beta chains were all obtained from the same sample, sequenced in a study of shared T cell receptors in the human thymus. The repertoire was sequenced with immunoSEQ multiplex PCR; TCRdb's copy has only in-frame clones and lacks some. Of roughly 710,000 clones in the sample, approximately 85% were seen once. This same sample was also taken into another study, of human thymus T cells.

The sample comprised thymocytes. The receptor set was obtained from a girl under three years old with a congenital heart defect.

With respect to this clone: This sample includes further DNA sequences coding for the same CDR3. DNA of the CDR3: TGTGCCAGCAGTACAGGGTTCAACACTGAAGCTTTCTTT. It is translated as CASSTGFNTEAFF. The rearrangement links TRBV6-5 to TRBJ1-1; D possibly corresponds to TRBD1 (6 bases). CDR1 MNHEY and CDR2 SVGAGI come from the germline V gene. The CDR3 length is 13 residues. V shed 5 bases and J shed 2 bases, with 9 bases lying between them.

V gene TRBV4-1 combines with J gene TRBJ1-1, with a tentative D call TRBD1 (5 bases). The length of the CDR3 is 17 residues. Germline loops: CDR1 MGHRA, CDR2 YSYEKL. Trimming stripped 4 bases from V and 0 bases from J, with 18 bases between. This CDR3 reads CASSLDPQGAMNTEAFF. The CDR3 bases are TGCGCCAGCAGCCTAGACCCCCAGGGCGCCATGAACACTGAAGCTTTCTTT.

This clone is a singleton in its sample. DNA of the CDR3: TGTGCCTGGAGTGCCTCCTTTTCCTACGAGCAGTACTTC. Translated, it gives CAWSASFSYEQYF. The chain joins TRBV30 to TRBJ2-7; D is unclear. The germline CDR1 and CDR2 sequences are GTSNPN and SVGIG (reference sequence). The length of the CDR3 is 13 residues. V lost 1 base to trimming and J lost 1 base, with 8 bases between them.

This clone has a single count. V and J are TRBV9 and TRBJ2-1, with 8 bases lining up with TRBD2. Germline CDR1 and CDR2: SGDLS and YYNGEE. Germline trimming cut 0 bases from V and 0 bases from J; bases unmatched to any gene: 14. The CDR3 runs 20 residues. In nucleotides, the CDR3 is TGTGCCAGCAGCGTAGCTCCAGCGGGGGCCCTATCGAGCTCCTACAATGAGCAGTTCTTC. Protein product: CASSVAPAGALSSSYNEQFF.

The chain carries TRBV12-5 and TRBJ1-4; TRBD1 is a possible D gene (6 bases). Germline assignment: CDR1 LGHNT and CDR2 FRNRAP. The V and J ends lost 2 bases and 3 bases respectively, with 10 bases between them. The CDR3 sequence is 15 residues long. The CDR3 loop reads CASGLQGWSNEKLFF. The CDR3 region has the DNA TGTGCTAGTGGTTTGCAGGGGTGGTCTAATGAAAAACTGTTTTTT.

V and J are TRBV28 and TRBJ2-1; unclear D gene. This CDR3 contains 13 residues. Trimming removed 3 bases at V and 0 bases at J, with 3 bases between. The germline gives CDR1 MDHEN, CDR2 SYDVKM. Here the CDR3 reads CASSLSSYNEQFF. CDR3 sequence (DNA): TGTGCCAGCAGTTTGAGCTCCTACAATGAGCAGTTCTTC.

The chain is built from TRBV11-2 and TRBJ2-5; 9 nucleotides align to TRBD1. From germline, CDR1 is SGHAT and CDR2 FQNNGV. This CDR3 is built from 18 residues. Trimming removed 6 bases from V and 8 bases from J; junction bases left unmatched: 22. The CDR3 sequence: CASRTVPPGQGSLGTQYF. For the CDR3, the DNA is TGTGCCAGCAGGACGGTTCCGCCGGGACAGGGAAGTTTGGGCACCCAGTACTTC.

This sequence joins TRBV19 and TRBJ1-2; 8 nucleotides line up with TRBD1. With V trimmed by 10 bases and J by 3 bases, 13 bases remained unmatched. The CDR3 covers 15 residues. The germline gives CDR1 LNHDA, CDR2 SQIVND (reference sequence). The CDR3, as DNA: TGTGCCAAGTACCCACAGACAGGGGAACACTATGGCTACACCTTC. This encodes CAKYPQTGEHYGYTF.

The chain links TRBV15 to TRBJ1-2, with 7 bases that match TRBD1. Germline CDR1 reads LNHNV; CDR2 reads YYDKDF (reference sequence). The J segment lost 3 bases and the V segment lost 0 bases, leaving 7 bases of the junction unmatched. There are 16 residues in the CDR3. This CDR3 is CATSRDQGQEDYGYTF. The CDR3 coding sequence is TGTGCCACCAGCAGAGATCAAGGACAGGAAGACTATGGCTACACCTTC. Together with reference TRBV15 and TRBJ1-2, the CDR3 gives the full variable domain: DAMVIQNPRYQVTQFGKPVTLSCSQTLNHNVMYWYQQKSSQAPKLLFHYYDKDFNNEADTPDNFQSRRPNTSFCFLDIRSPGLGDTAMYLCATSRDQGQEDYGYTFGSGTRLTVV.

The J gene is TRBJ2-3, the V gene TRBV2, with D uncertain. Trimming stripped 11 bases from V and 4 bases from J, with 7 bases between. Germline CDR1 reads SNHLY; CDR2 reads FYNNEI. This CDR3 has 10 residues. CDR3 nucleotide sequence: TGTGCCGTAGCCTCAGATACGCAGTATTTT. Translated, it gives CAVASDTQYF.

This chain links TRBV7-9 with TRBJ1-2; TRBD1 is a possible D gene (6 bases). With 6 bases removed from V and 3 bases from J, the gap between germline ends came to 14 bases. The germline gives CDR1 SEHNR, CDR2 FQNEAQ (reference sequence). This CDR3 region has 14 residues. The CDR3 region is CASSDPTGHYGYTF. CDR3 DNA: TGTGCCAGCAGTGACCCGACAGGCCACTATGGCTACACCTTC.

V is TRBV6-5 and J is TRBJ1-2, with D possibly matching TRBD1 (5 bases). The V gene lost 6 bases and the J gene lost 10 bases, with 21 bases spanning the gap. Germline V gives CDR1 MNHEY, CDR2 SVGAGI. This CDR3 region has 14 residues. CDR3 DNA sequence: TGTGCCAGCAGCCCAGAGGCAACAGGTTTTGACTACACCTTC. This translates into CASSPEATGFDYTF.

This rearrangement joins TRBV27 to TRBJ1-1; no firm D call. Looked up from germline, CDR1 is MNHEY and CDR2 is SMNVEV (reference sequence). Trimming took 6 bases from V and 3 from J, leaving 17 bases between them. CDR3 size: 15 residues. This CDR3 is CASRPRRGYDTEAFF. The CDR3 DNA reads as TGTGCCAGCAGACCAAGGCGGGGTTACGACACTGAAGCTTTCTTT.

This chain connects TRBV2 to TRBJ2-1; D not resolved. V gave up 1 base and J gave up 4 bases, with 5 bases separating them. In germline, CDR1 is SNHLY, CDR2 FYNNEI. The CDR3 length is 13 residues. The CDR3 here is CASSEGQYNEQFF. The CDR3 DNA is TGTGCCAGCAGTGAAGGGCAGTACAATGAGCAGTTCTTC.

This chain uses TRBV28 with TRBJ1-1; possible D gene TRBD1, 6 bases. Germline values: CDR1 MDHEN, CDR2 SYDVKM. The CDR3 covers 16 residues. With 6 bases removed from V and 0 bases from J, the gap between germline ends came to 17 bases. CDR3 sequence (DNA): TGTGCCAGCAGCCGTACGACAGGACCCATGAACACTGAAGCTTTCTTT. Protein product: CASSRTTGPMNTEAFF.

This CDR3 reads CASSSQGATEAFF. The CDR3 DNA reads as TGTGCCAGCAGTTCCCAGGGGGCCACTGAAGCTTTCTTT. The V call is TRBV14, the J call TRBJ1-1; 8 bases line up with TRBD1. The CDR3 has 13 amino acids. CDR1 SGHDN and CDR2 FVKESK come from the germline V gene. V trimming: 6 bases; J trimming: 4 bases; junction bases outside the gene matches: 4.

This clone was counted only a few times. The chain combines TRBV6-5 with TRBJ2-3; maybe TRBD2 (5 bases). Germline V CDR1 and CDR2: MNHEY, SVGAGI. V was pared by 11 bases and J by 9 bases, with 18 bases between. CDR3 length equals 12 residues. The CDR3 loop is CAVVARFGTQYF. The CDR3 nucleotides read TGTGCCGTGGTAGCGAGATTTGGCACGCAGTATTTT.

This clone turned up a few times. The rearrangement uses TRBV27 and TRBJ1-1, with 7 bases lining up with TRBD1. Germline V gene lookup returns CDR1 MNHEY and CDR2 SMNVEV (reference sequence). After removal of 7 bases from V and 1 base from J, the junction contained 12 bases not matched to a gene. The CDR3 covers 16 residues. The CDR3 DNA sequence: TGTGCCAGCACCGCGCGGGTACACAGGGGGAACACTGAAGCTTTCTTT. Its translation: CASTARVHRGNTEAFF.

CDR3 sequence reads: CASSLGVSGTSGGLISCEQFF. CDR3 DNA: TGTGCCAGCAGCTTAGGTGTTTCGGGGACTAGCGGGGGCCTAATCTCTTGTGAGCAGTTCTTC. The chain couples TRBV7-8 to TRBJ2-1, with 14 positions matching TRBD2. The germline V gene encodes CDR1 SGHVS and CDR2 FQNEAQ. CDR3 length: 21 residues. The ends lost 1 base at V and 9 bases at J; junction bases unmatched: 20.

A few counts support this clone. This chain joins TRBV15 and TRBJ1-6, with 7 bases aligning to TRBD1. The V and J ends lost 2 bases and 8 bases, in that order; junction bases with no gene match: 6. This CDR3 is 15 amino acids long. CDR1 is LNHNV, CDR2 YYDKDF, per germline (reference sequence). The CDR3 DNA follows: TGTGCCACCAGCAGATTGGACAGGAGAGATTCACCCCTCCACTTT. Its translation is CATSRLDRRDSPLHF.

The chain has TRBV7-9 and TRBJ1-2; no clear D. This CDR3 is 14 amino acids long. Germline V CDR1 and CDR2: SEHNR, FQNEAQ (reference sequence). Trimming left V 1 base short and J 4 bases short, with 10 bases between. The chain's CDR3 is CASSLETLFYGYTF. In nucleotides, the CDR3 is TGTGCCAGCAGCTTAGAGACACTTTTCTATGGCTACACCTTC.

The rearrangement links TRBV6-1 to TRBJ2-2, with 9 bases that match TRBD1. The CDR3 covers 18 residues. J lost 6 bases, V lost 1 base, and 12 bases had no gene match. The germline CDR1 and CDR2 sequences are MNHNS and SASEGT. The CDR3 DNA sequence: TGTGCCAGCAGTGAAGAGGATGGCGGGACAGGGTGTTCCGGGGAGCTGTTTTTT. This codes for CASSEEDGGTGCSGELFF.

The chain uses TRBV6-1 and TRBJ2-1; D perhaps matches TRBD1 (6 bases). V gave up 3 bases and J gave up 5 bases, with 8 bases separating them. The CDR3 is 13 amino acids. CDR1 and CDR2 from the germline V gene are MNHNS and SASEGT. CDR3: CASSDGQNNEQFF. The CDR3 nucleotides are TGTGCCAGCAGTGATGGACAGAACAATGAGCAGTTCTTC.

This sequence joins TRBV27 and TRBJ2-1, with 9 bases that match TRBD2. In germline, CDR1 is MNHEY, CDR2 SMNVEV (reference sequence). This CDR3 spans 15 amino acids. With 5 bases clipped from V and 10 bases from J, the junction kept 12 bases outside the gene matches. The CDR3: CASSPRTPAGGEQFF. The CDR3 bases are TGTGCCAGCAGTCCCCGAACTCCGGCGGGAGGGGAGCAGTTCTTC.

The rearrangement links TRBV5-1 to TRBJ2-5; 7 bases fit TRBD2. Germline CDR1 is SGHRS and CDR2 is YFSETQ. Trimming at V came to 3 bases and at J to 5 bases, leaving 16 bases not matched to a gene. The CDR3 is 17 amino acids. The DNA for the CDR3 is TGCGCCAGCAGCTCTGGGAGGGTGGCGGCAGTATGGGAGACCCAGTACTTC. It codes for CASSSGRVAAVWETQYF.

The V gene is TRBV5-1, the J gene TRBJ2-1, with 10 bases aligning to TRBD2. Germline lookup yields CDR1 SGHRS and CDR2 YFSETQ. The CDR3 contains 17 residues. Trimming took 0 bases from V and 9 from J; bases not matched to a gene: 12. The CDR3 coding sequence is TGCGCCAGCAGCTTGGCAGTGAATAAGCGGGGGGGCTGTGAGCAGTTCTTC. As protein: CASSLAVNKRGGCEQFF.

This sequence joins TRBV6-1 and TRBJ1-1, with D hard to call. CDR3 length: 11 residues. V lost 7 bases, J lost 6 bases, and 9 bases lay in between. The germline gives CDR1 MNHNS, CDR2 SASEGT. The CDR3 DNA follows: TGTGCCAGCACCCATCGGGCTGAAGCTTTCTTT. Translation gives CASTHRAEAFF.